A selection of T cell receptor beta chains follows, all from one sample in a study of shared clonotypes between healthy human individuals. Clones were read by immunoSEQ multiplex PCR, and TCRdb kept only the in-frame ones, dropping some. The data hold about 2 million clones, with 85% to 95% observed a single time. Sequences were obtained from naive CD8+ T cells sorted from blood. The receptors derive from a man aged 18 to 30 in good health. Each CDR3 is given with its conserved first and last residue. A D gene is named only where the DNA matches it firmly. Size tells how often a clone was seen (once, few, many) or the class of an expanded clone, and some rows leave it out.

size,J,D,V,CDR3,DNA
NA,TRBJ1-1,TRBD1,TRBV10-3,CAISESHKQGDEAFF,TGTGCCATCAGTGAGTCCCATAAACAGGGGGATGAAGCTTTCTTT
NA,TRBJ1-1,NA,TRBV5-5,CASSSLGETEAFF,TGTGCCAGCAGCTCGTTGGGCGAGACTGAAGCTTTCTTT
NA,TRBJ2-1,TRBD2,TRBV5-4,CASSALAGGDNEQFF,TGTGCCAGCAGCGCACTAGCGGGGGGGGACAATGAGCAGTTCTTC
NA,TRBJ1-2,NA,TRBV4-3,CASSQEISGGSGGYTF,TGCGCCAGCAGCCAAGAAATTTCGGGGGGCTCTGGTGGCTACACCTTC
once,TRBJ2-1,TRBD2,TRBV6-6,CASGAWKAGVNEQFF,TGTGCCAGCGGGGCTTGGAAGGCGGGAGTCAATGAGCAGTTCTTC
NA,TRBJ2-7,TRBD2,TRBV14,CASSIPGGPYEQYF,TGTGCCAGCAGCATACCGGGAGGGCCCTACGAGCAGTACTTC
NA,TRBJ1-2,NA,TRBV2,CASSEGEGNGYTF,TGTGCCAGCAGTGAAGGGGAAGGGAATGGCTACACCTTC
NA,TRBJ1-2,NA,TRBV7-9,CASSLVQGHGYTF,TGTGCCAGCAGCTTAGTTCAAGGTCATGGCTACACCTTC
NA,TRBJ2-7,NA,TRBV4-3,CASSQRVGGLEQYF,TGCGCCAGCAGCCAACGGGTAGGTGGGCTCGAGCAGTACTTC
NA,TRBJ2-7,TRBD1,TRBV29-1,CSAVGQGYEQYF,TGCAGCGCAGTGGGACAGGGCTACGAGCAGTACTTC
NA,TRBJ2-7,NA,TRBV4-1,CASSQYGQSYEQYF,TGCGCCAGCAGCCAATACGGCCAGTCCTACGAGCAGTACTTC
NA,TRBJ1-3,NA,TRBV6-1,CASSDDTNSGNTIYF,TGTGCCAGCAGCGATGACACAAACTCTGGAAACACCATATATTTT
NA,TRBJ1-2,TRBD1,TRBV19,CASRPRQGNYGYTF,TGTGCCAGTAGGCCCAGACAGGGGAACTATGGCTACACCTTC
NA,TRBJ2-1,TRBD2,TRBV7-7,CASSLAGVGNEQFF,TGTGCTAGCAGCTTAGCGGGAGTCGGTAATGAGCAGTTCTTC
NA,TRBJ2-5,NA,TRBV15,CATSRGDAPPEETQYF,TGTGCCACCAGCAGAGGGGATGCGCCCCCCGAAGAGACCCAGTACTTC
NA,TRBJ2-7,NA,TRBV2,CASVQGPAVSYEQYF,TGTGCCAGCGTACAGGGTCCCGCGGTATCCTACGAGCAGTACTTC
once,TRBJ2-5,NA,TRBV5-8,CASSLGLGGATQETQYF,TGTGCCAGCAGCTTGGGGTTGGGGGGAGCCACACAAGAGACCCAGTACTTC
NA,TRBJ1-5,TRBD1,TRBV19,CASSTQGGYQPQHF,TGTGCCAGTAGTACCCAGGGGGGGTATCAGCCCCAGCATTTT
NA,TRBJ2-1,TRBD2,TRBV2,CASSSPGTSASSYNEQFF,TGTGCCAGCAGTTCCCCCGGGACTAGCGCGAGCTCCTACAATGAGCAGTTCTTC
NA,TRBJ1-2,NA,TRBV7-9,CASSSRDPNYGYTF,TGTGCCAGCAGCTCCCGGGACCCTAACTATGGCTACACCTTC
NA,TRBJ2-2,TRBD1,TRBV2,CATWRTGIGELFF,TGTGCCACCTGGCGGACAGGGATCGGGGAGCTGTTTTTT
NA,TRBJ2-7,TRBD2,TRBV11-2,CASSSPASGSSYEQYF,TGTGCCAGCAGCTCCCCCGCTAGCGGGAGTTCCTACGAGCAGTACTTC
NA,TRBJ2-7,NA,TRBV5-6,CASSRPPATVDPYF,TGTGCCAGCAGTCGTCCCCCTGCAACAGTCGATCCGTACTTC
once,TRBJ2-1,TRBD1,TRBV4-1,CASSQNRDRGLDEQFF,TGCGCCAGCAGCCAAAACCGGGACAGGGGGCTCGATGAGCAGTTCTTC
NA,TRBJ2-7,TRBD2,TRBV2,CASSTSSGSSYEQYF,TGTGCCAGCAGCACCTCTAGCGGGAGTTCCTACGAGCAGTACTTC
NA,TRBJ2-2,TRBD1,TRBV9,CASTGTGQRSAGELFF,TGTGCCAGCACCGGGACAGGGCAGCGTTCGGCCGGGGAGCTGTTTTTT
NA,TRBJ1-2,NA,TRBV30,CAWIETGYGYTF,TGTGCCTGGATAGAGACAGGCTATGGCTACACCTTC
NA,TRBJ1-1,NA,TRBV27,CASSWGTEAFF,TGTGCCAGCAGTTGGGGCACTGAAGCTTTCTTT
NA,TRBJ2-3,TRBD2,TRBV7-8,CASSFPAGGISTDTQYF,TGTGCCAGCAGCTTTCCGGCGGGGGGGATCAGCACAGATACGCAGTATTTT
NA,TRBJ2-7,TRBD2,TRBV7-2,CASSPTRGLVYEQYF,TGTGCCAGCAGTCCTACCCGGGGACTAGTCTACGAGCAGTACTTC
NA,TRBJ1-5,NA,TRBV9,CASSPQPQHF,TGTGCCAGCAGCCCCCAGCCCCAGCATTTT
NA,TRBJ1-3,NA,TRBV5-1,CASRAGTEGPGNTIYF,TGCGCCAGCAGGGCCGGGACGGAAGGTCCTGGAAACACCATATATTTT
NA,TRBJ1-1,NA,TRBV10-3,CAIRVGLNTEAFF,TGTGCCATCAGGGTCGGGTTGAACACTGAAGCTTTCTTT
NA,TRBJ2-3,NA,TRBV9,CASSVGIGGPVTDTQYF,TGTGCCAGCAGCGTAGGAATCGGCGGGCCCGTCACAGATACGCAGTATTTT
few,TRBJ1-6,NA,TRBV7-3,CASRHRVRDSPLHF,TGTGCCAGCAGGCACAGGGTACGAGATTCACCCCTCCACTTT